This TCR beta chain appears in the sequencing data of a study of shared clonotypes between healthy human individuals. The overall study: CD4 naive cells filled three plates per donor, CD4 memory three, CD8 naive two and CD8 memory one. Study-level findings and limits: Several donors held 5% to 5.5% of naive CD4 clonotypes in common. Across subsets, estimated richness was generally greater for naive than for memory populations.

Concerning this clone itself: As yet, its antigen is unknown.

The CDR3 runs to 16 residues. The germline CDR1 and CDR2 sequences are MDHEN and SYDVKM. V dropped 5 bases and J dropped 4 bases, with 20 bases sitting between them. The repertoire was sequenced with immunoSEQ multiplex PCR; TCRdb's copy has only in-frame clones and lacks some. The sample comprises approximately 740,000 clones, about 91% of which are singletons, and approximately 25% rests with the top ten. Naive CD8 cells were CD45RO-negative, positively selected for CCR7, excluding terminally differentiated effector memory CD45RA+ cells. Recent vaccinations or acute infections were absent in the healthy HIV-negative adult donors.

This sequence originates from a man aged 25-40 years in good health. This rearrangement joins TRBV28 to TRBJ1-2, with D perhaps matching TRBD1 (5 bases). Sequenced sample: naive CD8+ T cells sorted from blood. The CDR3 protein is CASSGPQGGLGYGYTF. In nucleotides, the CDR3 is TGTGCCAGCAGTGGCCCGCAGGGCGGGTTAGGCTATGGCTACACCTTC.